The source of this T cell receptor (beta chain) is a study of PD-1 blockade in classical Hodgkin lymphoma. Study-level results: In CD4+ cells, TCR diversity went up significantly by C4D1, but in CD8+ cells it did not. As was reported, newly diagnosed patients showed lower baseline TCR diversity than healthy donors did.

The CDR3 has 11 residues. V lost 7 bases and J 3 bases, leaving 9 bases between the germline ends. The germline gives CDR1 SQVTM, CDR2 ANQGSEA. The method was immunoSEQ multiplex PCR; TCRdb's version includes in-frame clones alone and lacks a portion of them. The data show 30,000 or so clones, with about four fifths seen just once and around 15% held by the top ten. Time point described: cycle 4 day 1 (C4D1), after less than 7 weeks of nivolumab. Following autologous stem cell transplantation, relapse occurred in every patient, and exposure to brentuximab vedotin varied. Reported best responses ranged across complete response, partial response or progressive disease. About this clone itself: The antigen remains undetermined.

This TCR came from a human donor with classical Hodgkin lymphoma. The chain links TRBV29-1 to TRBJ1-1, with a possible D match to TRBD1 (6 bases). Specimen: peripheral blood mononuclear cells (PBMCs), collected before the fourth cycle of nivolumab. In DNA, the CDR3 is TGCAGCGCCACAGGGTACACTGAAGCTTTCTTT. Translation gives CSATGYTEAFF.